The next 28 T cell receptor beta chains were all read from a single sample in a study of T-cell reconstitution after alpha-beta-depleted transplantation in children. Unique molecular identifiers were built into the TCRbeta library. TCRdb re-called the PCR reads through MiXCR, storing one row per CDR3 protein. This table holds around 270,000 distinct CDR3 sequences, roughly a tenth found once. The material sequenced was PBMCs, taken before TCRalphabeta/CD19-depleted stem cell transplant. These receptors originate from a boy less than two years old with acute myeloid leukemia, due to receive a stem cell transplant.

The table lists this clonotype with many counts. J is TRBJ2-3 and V is TRBV15; TRBD2 matches at 9 bases. Trimming at V came to 2 bases and at J to 3 bases, leaving 9 bases not matched to a gene. CDR3 length equals 17 residues. The germline V gene encodes CDR1 LNHNV and CDR2 YYDKDF (reference sequence). The CDR3 spells CATSRPGTSPRTDTQYF. The CDR3 coding sequence is TGTGCCACCAGCAGACCCGGGACTAGCCCGAGGACAGATACGCAGTATTTT.

This clonotype was seen ten or more times. The V gene is TRBV24-1, the J gene TRBJ2-7; the match to TRBD2 covers 11 bases. The trim removed 3 bases at V and 4 bases at J, leaving 4 bases unmatched. CDR1 and CDR2 (germline): KGHDR, SFDVKD. The CDR3 is 15 residues long. The DNA for the CDR3 is TGTGCCACCAGTGATCCGACTAGCGGGACATACGAGCAGTACTTC. This translates into CATSDPTSGTYEQYF.

This clonotype was counted a few times. The V and J genes are TRBV20-1 and TRBJ2-3; D perhaps matches TRBD2 (6 bases). Looked up from germline, CDR1 is DFQATT and CDR2 is SNEGSKA (reference sequence). CDR3 length equals 14 residues. Trimming shortened V by 5 bases and J by 4 bases, and 16 bases separated the two germline ends. The CDR3 nucleotides read TGCAGTGCTGTACTAGCCATGGAGTCAGATACGCAGTATTTT. As protein: CSAVLAMESDTQYF.

This clonotype has a count of ten or more. The chain recombines TRBV5-1 with TRBJ2-3; TRBD2 matches at 8 bases. The CDR3 sequence is 17 residues long. The J segment lost 3 bases and the V segment lost 2 bases, leaving 11 bases of the junction unmatched. The germline V gene has CDR1 SGHRS and CDR2 YFSETQ. This CDR3 reads CASSFSGGADVTDTQYF. The CDR3 bases are TGCGCCAGCAGCTTCTCCGGGGGGGCCGATGTAACAGATACGCAGTATTTT.

A note on this clonotype: A read error may be the cause here, since a much bigger clone is one base away. This sequence joins TRBV5-4 and TRBJ2-2, with TRBD1 identical over 9 bases. The CDR3 is 16 amino acids. Germline CDR1 reads SGHNT; CDR2 reads YYREEE (reference sequence). The CDR3 DNA reads TGTGCCAGCAGCTTAGCCGGGACAGGGAACACCGGGAAGCTGTTTTTT. The encoded protein is CASSLAGTGNTGKLFF. Complete variable domain (other parts from reference TRBV5-4 and TRBJ2-2): ETGVTQSPTHLIKTRGQQVTLRCSSQSGHNTVSWYQQALGQGPQFIFQYYREEENGRGNFPPRFSGLQFPNYSSELNVNALELDDSALYLCASSLAGTGNTGKLFFGEGSRLTVL.

This clonotype has at least ten counts. The chain joins TRBV12-3 or TRBV12-4 to TRBJ2-3; 9 bases match TRBD2. The CDR3 is 14 amino acids. Trimming at V came to 5 bases and at J to 4 bases, leaving 4 bases not matched to a gene. The CDR3 protein is CASSLSGGPDTQYF. The CDR3 nucleotides are TGTGCCAGCAGTCTTAGCGGGGGACCAGATACGCAGTATTTT.

As concerns this clonotype: A much bigger clone sits one base away, suggesting this may be a read error. The chain links TRBV9 to TRBJ2-3, with 8 bases lining up with TRBD2. V dropped 3 bases and J dropped 5; count of bases not matched to a gene: 8. CDR3 length: 15 amino acids. The germline V gene has CDR1 SGDLS and CDR2 YYNGEE. The CDR3 DNA follows: TGTGCCAGCAGCGCCCCGGGACTAGAGGGAGATACGCAGTATTTT. Its translation: CASSAPGLEGDTQYF.

In its sample, this clonotype was seen many times. The junction does not match germline at one end; this may be a read error. The V call is TRBV29-1, the J call TRBJ1-3; TRBD1 might be the D (6 bases). The length of the CDR3 is 10 residues. The germline CDR1 and CDR2 sequences are SQVTM and ANQGSEA. The CDR3 sequence is CSVEERQAHF. CDR3 DNA sequence: TGCAGCGTTGAGGAGAGACAGGCTCATTTT.

In this sample, this clonotype turned up many times. The chain recombines TRBV12-3 or TRBV12-4 with TRBJ2-7; D possibly uses TRBD1 or TRBD2 (5 bases each). This CDR3 has 14 residues. Trimming pared 3 bases from V and 2 bases from J, leaving 11 bases between. In nucleotides, the CDR3 is TGTGCCAGCAGTTTTCCGGGACGTACCTACGAGCAGTACTTC. This codes for CASSFPGRTYEQYF.

This clonotype was counted only a few times. The chain is built from TRBV6-1 and TRBJ2-7; TRBD1 agrees at 8 bases. CDR1 and CDR2 (germline): MNHNS, SASEGT. The CDR3 has 19 residues. J gave up 6 bases and V 4 bases, and 23 bases lay outside the gene matches. CDR3 region: CASSVQPGQVFPLLREQYF. CDR3 sequence (DNA): TGTGCCAGCAGTGTTCAACCGGGACAGGTCTTCCCTCTGTTGCGCGAGCAGTACTTC.

This clonotype showed up many times. The gene calls are TRBV28 and TRBJ1-2; no firm D call. This CDR3 is built from 13 residues. Germline CDR1 reads MDHEN; CDR2 reads SYDVKM. V was clipped by 8 bases and J by 5 bases, with 15 bases between them. The CDR3 region is CASSVLTVYGYTF. Written as DNA, the CDR3 is TGTGCCAGCTCCGTTCTGACGGTTTATGGCTACACCTTC.

There are many counts of this clonotype. This chain uses TRBV4-2 with TRBJ2-7; possibly TRBD1 for D (6 bases). The CDR3 has 15 residues. Germline-derived CDR1 and CDR2 are LGHNA and YNFKEQ. V lost 0 bases, J lost 4 bases, and 13 bases lay in between. The CDR3 DNA sequence: TGTGCCAGCAGCCAAGAAAGGGACACCCAATACGAGCAGTACTTC. Residues: CASSQERDTQYEQYF.

This clonotype was recorded many times. For the CDR3, the DNA is TGTGCCAGCAGAGCGGACACTGAAGCTTTCTTT. Translating it yields CASRADTEAFF. V gene TRBV25-1 combines with J gene TRBJ1-1; D is ambiguous. CDR3 size: 11 residues. The ends were cut back, 6 bases at V and 3 bases at J, with 5 bases in the middle. Germline V gives CDR1 MGHDK, CDR2 SYGVNS.

The chain has TRBV30 and TRBJ2-3; D possibly corresponds to TRBD1 (6 bases). Trimming took off 1 base at V and 2 bases at J, with 10 bases between the two ends. The germline CDR1 and CDR2 sequences are GTSNPN and SVGIG (reference sequence). This CDR3 spans 14 amino acids. The CDR3 DNA sequence: TGTGCCTGGAGTGGGGGACAATTCACAGATACGCAGTATTTT. It specifies CAWSGGQFTDTQYF. Supplemented by reference TRBV30 and TRBJ2-3, the full variable domain reads SQTIHQWPATLVQPVGSPLSLECTVEGTSNPNLYWYRQAAGRGLQLLFYSVGIGQISSEVPQNLSASRPQDRQFILSSKKLLLSDSGFYLCAWSGGQFTDTQYFGPGTRLTVL.

This clonotype was found many times. The V call is TRBV29-1, the J call TRBJ2-1; 13 nucleotides line up with TRBD2. This CDR3 is built from 15 residues. V lost 2 bases, J lost 4 bases, and 2 bases stayed unmatched. The germline V gene encodes CDR1 SQVTM and CDR2 ANQGSEA. CDR3 DNA sequence: TGCAGCGTTGAAACGACTAGCGGGAGGTACAATGAGCAGTTCTTC. The encoded protein is CSVETTSGRYNEQFF.

This clonotype was recorded many times. The V and J genes are TRBV5-5 and TRBJ1-2; TRBD1 aligns across 10 bases. Unmatched junction bases numbered 9, after V lost 6 bases and J lost 1 base. This CDR3 has 16 amino acids. The germline CDR1 and CDR2 sequences are SGHKS and YYEKEE (reference sequence). The CDR3 DNA is TGTGCCAGCACCCTGACAGGGGGCGCCTATAACTATGGCTACACCTTC. As protein: CASTLTGGAYNYGYTF.

In the case of this clonotype: It may be a read error: a sequence one base away is much more abundant. The genes are TRBV10-3 and TRBJ2-7; no clear D. The CDR3 contains 13 residues. The V end was cut by 6 bases, the J end by 1 base, with 10 bases between. Germline lookup yields CDR1 ENHRY and CDR2 SYGVKD. DNA for the CDR3: TGTGCCATCAGCCGGCACGGATCCTACGAGCAGTACTTC. Protein product: CAISRHGSYEQYF.

As concerns this clonotype: Compared with germline, one end of the junction differs, possibly owing to a read error. This chain connects TRBV12-3 or TRBV12-4 to TRBJ2-4; D is possibly TRBD2 (6 bases). The CDR3 covers 18 residues. This CDR3 is CTSSYRATAGIAKNIQYF. In nucleotides, the CDR3 is TGTACCAGCAGTTATCGGGCTACGGCGGGGATAGCCAAAAACATTCAGTACTTC.

This clonotype was seen only a few times. The V gene is TRBV28, the J gene TRBJ2-7, with 11 bases lining up with TRBD1. CDR1 and CDR2 (germline): MDHEN, SYDVKM. Trimming removed 3 bases from V and 4 bases from J; junction bases left unmatched: 5. The CDR3 totals 15 residues. The CDR3 loop is CASSFGDRGNYEQYF. In nucleotides, the CDR3 is TGTGCCAGCAGTTTCGGGGACAGGGGGAATTACGAGCAGTACTTC.

This clonotype occurred many times. V gene TRBV4-2 combines with J gene TRBJ1-5; D is ambiguous. Trimming cost V 0 bases and J 1 base, with 7 bases left between them. This CDR3 has 15 amino acids. Germline V gene data show CDR1 as LGHNA and CDR2 as YNFKEQ. CDR3 in DNA: TGTGCCAGCAGCCAAGACGAACAAAGCAATCAGCCCCAGCATTTT. Amino acids: CASSQDEQSNQPQHF.

This sequence joins TRBV6-1 and TRBJ1-2; 8 bases are a match to TRBD1. V lost 6 bases and J lost 2; bases outside the gene matches: 5. This CDR3 region has 14 residues. CDR1 and CDR2 (germline): MNHNS, SASEGT. The CDR3 DNA sequence: TGTGCCAGCAGCAAACCAGGGGGCAACTATGGCTACACCTTC. This translates into CASSKPGGNYGYTF.

There are many counts of this clonotype. The chain uses TRBV28 and TRBJ1-2, with 7 positions matching TRBD1. The CDR3 runs 15 residues. From germline, CDR1 is MDHEN and CDR2 SYDVKM. Unmatched junction bases numbered 14, after V lost 5 bases and J lost 8 bases. The DNA for the CDR3 is TGTGCCAGCAGTCGCCTTAGACAGGGCCGGGAAGGCTACACCTTC. As protein: CASSRLRQGREGYTF.

This clonotype was picked up many times. This rearrangement joins TRBV6-2 or TRBV6-3 to TRBJ2-7, with D perhaps matching TRBD1 (6 bases). V lost 7 bases, J lost 5 bases, and 15 bases lay in between. Germline CDR1 is MNHEY and CDR2 is SVGEGT. The CDR3 runs 13 residues. CDR3 sequence: CASKITGFDEQYF. The CDR3 DNA follows: TGTGCCAGCAAAATAACAGGGTTCGACGAGCAGTACTTC.

This clonotype occurred many times. This chain links TRBV3-1 with TRBJ2-5, with D perhaps matching TRBD1 or TRBD2 (6 bases each). The CDR3 loop spans 15 amino acids. The V gene lost 6 bases and the J gene lost 4 bases, with 18 bases spanning the gap. Germline lookup yields CDR1 LGHDT and CDR2 YNNKEL (reference sequence). The DNA for the CDR3 is TGTGCCAGCAGTCCCAACAGGGAGGTGACAGAGACCCAGTACTTC. Residues: CASSPNREVTETQYF.

The chain employs TRBV10-3 and TRBJ1-1; possible D gene TRBD1, 6 bases. Germline V lookup: CDR1 ENHRY, CDR2 SYGVKD. Trimming pared 3 bases from V and 5 bases from J, leaving 13 bases between. This CDR3 comprises 14 residues. The DNA for the CDR3 is TGTGCCATCAGTGAACAGGGACTCGATACTGAAGCTTTCTTT. It is translated as CAISEQGLDTEAFF.

In its sample, this clonotype was seen many times. Here the CDR3 DNA reads TGTGCCAGCAGCCCCCCCCGGGACAACTACGAGCAGTACTTC. This translates into CASSPPRDNYEQYF. V and J are TRBV12-3 or TRBV12-4 and TRBJ2-7; D is perhaps TRBD1 (6 bases). The V and J ends lost 6 bases and 3 bases respectively, with 15 bases between them. The CDR3 has 14 amino acids.

Ten or more counts support this clonotype. The chain has TRBV2 and TRBJ2-4; D gene ambiguous. CDR1 is SNHLY and CDR2 is FYNNEI in the germline V gene. The germline V and J ends were trimmed by 9 bases and 0 bases, with 12 bases remaining between them. The CDR3 totals 14 residues. DNA for the CDR3: TGTGCCAGTTCCTTCGCTCTAGCCAAAAACATTCAGTACTTC. As protein: CASSFALAKNIQYF.

This clonotype was counted at least ten times. The chain recombines TRBV10-3 with TRBJ2-5; TRBD1 matches at 7 bases. Germline CDR1 reads ENHRY; CDR2 reads SYGVKD. Trimming removed 4 bases from V and 2 bases from J; junction bases left unmatched: 7. The CDR3 covers 15 residues. The chain's CDR3 is CAISATGERQETQYF. In nucleotides, the CDR3 is TGTGCCATCAGTGCCACAGGGGAACGGCAAGAGACCCAGTACTTC.